This T cell receptor beta chain emerged from a study of memory CD4+ T cells and cytomegalovirus serostatus. Overall study results and limits: CD4+ memory repertoires contained 67 of 164 reported CMV TCRbeta sequences.

V was pared by 5 bases and J by 7 bases, with 12 bases between. The CDR3 has 13 residues. Germline V gene sequence: CDR1 SGHTA, CDR2 FQGTGA. Profiled with immunoSEQ multiplex PCR; TCRdb holds only in-frame clones, not every one. The data hold around 61,000 clones, with 82% observed a single time. The sort gate was single viable CD3+CD4+CD8-CD45RO+ cells for memory CD4+ T cells. Serostatus was set by detecting CMV pp150, pp28, p38, p52 IgG. Remarks on this clone: Its specificity is unknown.

The chain joins TRBV7-3 to TRBJ1-3; D is uncertain. The sequence was obtained from an adult in good health and CMV-seronegative. Sequenced input: memory CD4+ T cells from blood. In DNA form, the CDR3 reads TGTGCCAGCAGCGCACTACCGGGCAACACCATATATTTT. As protein: CASSALPGNTIYF.